This TCR beta chain was captured in a study of shared clonotypes between healthy human individuals. Per germline, CDR1 SGHRS and CDR2 YFSETQ. This CDR3 spans 12 amino acids. Trimming left V 4 bases short and J 6 bases short, with 10 bases between. Repertoires were generated with immunoSEQ multiplex PCR, while TCRdb's copy carries only in-frame clones and drops some. The sample records about 2.3 million clones, about nine tenths being singletons. This TCR derives from a man between 18 and 35 years old in good health. Some clones in this sample may be carry-over from other donors' samples. This chain connects TRBV5-1 to TRBJ1-2, with a tentative D call TRBD1 (5 bases). Sequencing used naive CD4+ T cells from PBMCs. The sample's subset: CD45RA+ positively selected. The CDR3, as DNA: TGCGCCAGCAGCCGAGACAGTGATGGCTACACCTTC. Translation gives CASSRDSDGYTF.